This TCR beta chain originates from a study of technical replicates of blood from a handful of donors. The table came from immunoSEQ multiplex PCR; TCRdb's copy has only in-frame clones and leaves some out. The table has roughly 15,000 clones, approximately 83% seen once; the top ten hold around 9.1%. Specimen: PBMCs. The receptor was derived from a human donor in good health. Some clones in this sample may be carry-over from other donors' samples.

The CDR3 DNA is TGTGCCAGCAGCCCGGACTATTATAACACCGGGGAGCTGTTTTTT. As protein: CASSPDYYNTGELFF. The V call is TRBV11-3, the J call TRBJ2-2; D possibly corresponds to TRBD2 (6 bases). This CDR3 has 15 residues. In germline, CDR1 is SGHNT, CDR2 YENEEA. Trimming removed 5 bases from V and 2 bases from J, with 12 bases in between.